Listed here are 6 T cell receptor beta chains from one sample, sequenced in a study of shared clonotypes between healthy human individuals. As defined, naive CD8 cells were CD45RO-negative and positively selected for CCR7, with terminally differentiated effector memory CD45RA+ cells excluded. Produced via immunoSEQ multiplex PCR; TCRdb's table is partial and in-frame only. The table lists 700,000 to 950,000 clones, roughly 96% of them singletons. The sample comprised naive CD8+ T cells sorted from blood. These receptor sequences come from a man aged 25 to 40 in good health.

As for this clone: One end of the junction varies from germline; a read error may be responsible. The rearrangement uses TRBV7-7 and TRBJ2-1, with 10 bases aligning to TRBD2. This CDR3 contains 15 residues. Germline V lookup: CDR1 SSHAT, CDR2 FNYEAQ (reference sequence). The CDR3 DNA reads as TGTGCTAGCAGCCTCGGACTAGCGGAGTGGGATGAGCAGTTCTTC. The encoded protein is CASSLGLAEWDEQFF.

The chain uses TRBV28 and TRBJ2-7; TRBD1 might be the D (6 bases). V was pared by 6 bases and J by 2 bases, with 11 bases between. This CDR3 has 13 residues. Looked up from germline, CDR1 is MDHEN and CDR2 is SYDVKM. The CDR3 sequence: CASSPTGAYEQYF. In nucleotides, the CDR3 is TGTGCCAGCAGCCCGACAGGAGCCTACGAGCAGTACTTC.

The chain joins TRBV10-3 to TRBJ1-2; D uncertain. V was trimmed by 3 bases and J by 5 bases, leaving 25 bases between them. CDR1 is ENHRY and CDR2 is SYGVKD in the germline V gene. The CDR3 is 18 amino acids. The CDR3, as DNA: TGTGCCATCAGTGAATTATTATCGGGCGGAAAGTCGAGGTATGGCTACACCTTC. Translation gives CAISELLSGGKSRYGYTF.

This clone was seen a single time. The same CDR3 arises from other DNA sequences in this sample as well. The gene calls are TRBV7-9 and TRBJ2-7, with D unresolved. Trimming took off 5 bases at V and 3 bases at J, with 5 bases between the two ends. CDR1 SEHNR and CDR2 FQNEAQ come from the germline V gene (reference sequence). The CDR3 is 11 residues long. The CDR3 protein is CASSDSYEQYF. CDR3 DNA: TGTGCCAGCAGCGATAGCTACGAGCAGTACTTC.

The V gene is TRBV11-2, the J gene TRBJ2-7; D is ambiguous. The V gene's germline CDR1 is SGHAT and CDR2 FQNNGV. The CDR3 contains 14 residues. V was cut by 0 bases and J by 3 bases, with 9 bases left in between. CDR3 residues: CASSLDRYNYEQYF. The CDR3, as DNA: TGTGCCAGCAGCTTAGATAGGTACAACTACGAGCAGTACTTC.

V gene TRBV15 combines with J gene TRBJ2-2; no definite D call. Looked up from germline, CDR1 is LNHNV and CDR2 is YYDKDF (reference sequence). V was trimmed by 4 bases and J by 6 bases, leaving 9 bases between them. CDR3 length equals 13 residues. The CDR3 DNA is TGTGCCACCAGCATAGTTGTTGCCGGGGAGCTGTTTTTT. It translates to CATSIVVAGELFF.